Detailed here is one T cell receptor beta chain. These data originate in a study of blood T cell repertoires in COVID-19. Study information: Samples of COVID-19 (acute and convalescent) were obtained from the United States, Italy and Spain.

Measured with immunoSEQ multiplex PCR; TCRdb has only the in-frame clones, and not every one. The sample carries roughly 100,000 clones, about 84% recorded once. Trimming took off 0 bases at V and 8 bases at J, with 7 bases between the two ends. The length of the CDR3 is 12 residues. Per germline, CDR1 LNHNV and CDR2 YYDKDF (reference sequence). Input material: peripheral blood. The receptor's source is a woman aged 60-75 years with acute or convalescent COVID-19. The chain carries TRBV15 and TRBJ1-2; no firm D call. CDR3 coding DNA: TGTGCCACCAGCAGAGATTCGAGAGGCTACACCTTC. It codes for CATSRDSRGYTF.